The present T cell receptor (beta chain) was sequenced within a study of shared clonotypes between healthy human individuals. It was at deep level that the assay was run. Once extracted for a subset, genomic DNA was divided evenly among several immunoSEQ plates. Clones were read by immunoSEQ multiplex PCR, and TCRdb kept only the in-frame ones, dropping some. The sample lists 200,000 to 250,000 clones; 65% to 70% were seen once. CDR3 length: 14 amino acids. Trimming took 0 bases from V and 6 from J, leaving 9 bases between them. Germline lookup yields CDR1 LGHNA and CDR2 YSLEER. This chain uses TRBV4-3 with TRBJ2-1; D unclear. This clonotype originated in a man aged 25-40 years in good health. The sample consisted of memory CD4+ T cells sorted from blood. Subset given: CD45RA-negative fraction. In DNA, the CDR3 is TGCGCCAGCAGCCAAGATCCCTCTAGCAATGAGCAGTTCTTC. This translates into CASSQDPSSNEQFF.